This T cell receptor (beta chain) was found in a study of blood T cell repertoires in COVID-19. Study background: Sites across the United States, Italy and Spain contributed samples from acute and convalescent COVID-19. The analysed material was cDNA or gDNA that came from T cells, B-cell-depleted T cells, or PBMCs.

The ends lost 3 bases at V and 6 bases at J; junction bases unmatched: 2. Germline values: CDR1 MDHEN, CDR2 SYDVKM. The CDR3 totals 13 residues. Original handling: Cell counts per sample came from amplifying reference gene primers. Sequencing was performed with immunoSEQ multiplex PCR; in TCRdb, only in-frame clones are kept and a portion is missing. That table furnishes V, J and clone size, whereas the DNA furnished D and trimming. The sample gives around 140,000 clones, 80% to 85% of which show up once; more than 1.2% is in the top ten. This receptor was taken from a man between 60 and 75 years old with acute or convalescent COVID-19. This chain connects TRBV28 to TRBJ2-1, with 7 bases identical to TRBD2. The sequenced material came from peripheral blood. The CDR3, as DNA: TGTGCCAGCAGTTTGGGACTAACCAATGAGCAGTTCTTC. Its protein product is CASSLGLTNEQFF. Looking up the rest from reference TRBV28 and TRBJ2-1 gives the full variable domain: DVKVTQSSRYLVKRTGEKVFLECVQDMDHENMFWYRQDPGLGLRLIYFSYDVKMKEKGDIPEGYSVSREKKERFSLILESASTNQTSMYLCASSLGLTNEQFFGPGTRLTVL.